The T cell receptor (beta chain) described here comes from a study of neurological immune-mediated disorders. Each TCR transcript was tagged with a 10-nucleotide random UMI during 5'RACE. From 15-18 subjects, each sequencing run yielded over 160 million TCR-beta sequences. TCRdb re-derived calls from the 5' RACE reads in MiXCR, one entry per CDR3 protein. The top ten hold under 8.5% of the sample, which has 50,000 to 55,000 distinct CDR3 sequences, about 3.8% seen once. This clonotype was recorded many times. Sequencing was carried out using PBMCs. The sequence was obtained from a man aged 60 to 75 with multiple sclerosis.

CDR3 loop: CASSGGQYNQPQHF. CDR3 nucleotides: TGTGCCAGCAGTGGAGGACAGTACAATCAGCCCCAGCATTTT. The gene calls are TRBV25-1 and TRBJ1-5; tentatively, D is TRBD1 (6 bases). The germline V and J ends were trimmed by 4 bases and 3 bases, with 10 bases remaining between them. CDR1 and CDR2 (germline): MGHDK, SYGVNS. CDR3 length: 14 amino acids. Together with reference TRBV25-1 and TRBJ1-5, the CDR3 gives the full variable domain: EADIYQTPRYLVIGTGKKITLECSQTMGHDKMYWYQQDPGMELHLIHYSYGVNSTEKGDLSSESTVSRIRTEHFPLTLESARPSHTSQYLCASSGGQYNQPQHFGDGTRLSIL.